The entry below describes one T cell receptor (beta chain). As yet, its antigen is unknown. This specimen comes from a study of human T cells and chemical hapten exposure. Findings and limits, study-wide: Alopecia was present in the donors, so their immune response may differ from healthy people's.

Specified time point: patch test 1, 2 weeks after DPC sensitization. Treatment given: therapeutic diphenylcyclopropenone sensitization with weekly scalp DPC. The CDR3 consists of 15 residues. After removal of 6 bases from V and 4 bases from J, the junction contained 9 bases not matched to a gene. CDR1 LNHDA and CDR2 SQIVND come from the germline V gene (reference sequence). In the authors' methods: Samples held a median of approximately 96,000 TCRs, range roughly 20,000–750,000. TCRdb processed the RACE reads anew with MiXCR; each CDR3 protein has one entry. In this record, the V and J calls reflect TCRdb's handling and not the investigators' own analysis. There are some 87,000 distinct CDR3 sequences in the sample; approximately 10% occur only once, and 1.3% to 1.5% lies in the top ten.

The receptor was derived from a woman in her fifties or sixties with alopecia areata. Some clones in this sample may be carry-over from other donors' samples. The chain couples TRBV19 to TRBJ2-3, with 8 bases identical to TRBD1. Sequenced material: whole blood, taken in connection with sensitization to the hapten diphenylcyclopropenone (DPC). CDR3 nucleotides: TGTGCCAGTAGGGACCAACAGGGGGGAGCAGATACGCAGTATTTT. Translated, it gives CASRDQQGGADTQYF.